This T cell receptor beta chain comes out of a study of blood T cell repertoires in COVID-19. This table comes from immunoSEQ multiplex PCR, and its TCRdb copy is limited to in-frame clones, with some not included. The sample holds about 76,000 clones; about 81% are singletons and the top ten take about 30%. This CDR3 spans 14 amino acids. Per the germline V gene, CDR1 is SQVTM and CDR2 is ANQGSEA. Losses at the gene ends were 6 bases for V and 5 bases for J; bases not matched to a gene: 10. The V call is TRBV29-1, the J call TRBJ2-7; TRBD1 matches at 10 bases. This clonotype was sampled from a human donor in a cohort sampled during active COVID-19. The sample consisted of peripheral blood. In DNA form, the CDR3 reads TGCAGCGTGGCCGGGACAGGGGTTTTGGACGAGCAGTACTTC. It codes for CSVAGTGVLDEQYF.